This passage covers 29 T cell receptor beta chains from one sample sequenced in a study of cytomegalovirus exposure and HLA in healthy donors. Method: immunoSEQ multiplex PCR; TCRdb's copy keeps in-frame clones and lacks some. The table includes about 65,000 clones, 92% detected once. Sequencing used PBMCs. The receptors derive from a woman aged 18-30 years in good health and CMV-seronegative.

The chain couples TRBV25-1 to TRBJ1-4, with TRBD1 as a possible D gene (5 bases). The CDR3 runs 14 residues. Germline CDR1 MGHDK, CDR2 SYGVNS. V lost 6 bases, J lost 8 bases, and 16 bases lay in between. The CDR3 protein is CASSGHVTGEKLFF. CDR3 in DNA: TGTGCCAGCAGCGGACACGTAACTGGAGAAAAACTGTTTTTT.

The chain links TRBV10-3 to TRBJ2-7; D is perhaps TRBD2 (6 bases). V was trimmed by 8 bases and J by 3 bases, leaving 17 bases between them. The V gene's germline CDR1 is ENHRY and CDR2 SYGVKD. The CDR3 contains 14 residues. CDR3 sequence reads: CAIWSGVGSYEQYF. CDR3 DNA sequence: TGTGCCATCTGGTCGGGGGTCGGGAGCTACGAGCAGTACTTC.

The rearrangement uses TRBV30 and TRBJ2-2; maybe TRBD2 (6 bases). The CDR3 sequence is 15 residues long. V was pared by 0 bases and J by 3 bases, with 11 bases between. The V gene's germline CDR1 is GTSNPN and CDR2 SVGIG (reference sequence). CDR3: CAWSVRWEDTGELFF. CDR3 in DNA: TGTGCCTGGAGTGTACGGTGGGAGGACACCGGGGAGCTGTTTTTT.

The genes are TRBV7-2 and TRBJ1-3; 8 bases are a match to TRBD1. The CDR3 consists of 15 residues. Unmatched junction bases numbered 6, after V lost 5 bases and J lost 3 bases. Germline CDR1 and CDR2: SGHTA and FQGNSA. The CDR3 nucleotides read TGTGCCAGCAGCCGACAGGGGCTAGGTGGAAACACCATATATTTT. Its protein is CASSRQGLGGNTIYF.

The chain combines TRBV4-2 with TRBJ2-6; D gene unclear. Germline V CDR1 and CDR2: LGHNA, YNFKEQ. Trimming stripped 7 bases from V and 4 bases from J, with 17 bases between. The length of the CDR3 is 16 residues. CDR3 nucleotide sequence: TGTGCCAGCACCTTCGACACTCTTACAGGGGCCAACGTCCTGACTTTC. This gives the protein CASTFDTLTGANVLTF.

The chain employs TRBV2 and TRBJ1-5, with unresolved D. CDR1 SNHLY and CDR2 FYNNEI come from the germline V gene. V was pared by 6 bases and J by 6 bases, with 12 bases between. The CDR3 consists of 13 residues. The CDR3 nucleotides read TGTGCCAGCAGGGCAGGCGTCGGTCAGCCCCAGCATTTT. This codes for CASRAGVGQPQHF.

The chain uses TRBV19 and TRBJ2-1; TRBD2 matches at 7 bases. Germline values: CDR1 LNHDA, CDR2 SQIVND (reference sequence). Losses at the gene ends were 5 bases for V and 1 base for J; bases not matched to a gene: 8. This CDR3 is built from 16 residues. CDR3 amino acids: CASSVIAGASYNEQFF. As DNA, the CDR3 is TGTGCCAGTAGTGTAATAGCGGGCGCTTCCTACAATGAGCAGTTCTTC.

The J gene is TRBJ2-7, the V gene TRBV28, with 10 nucleotides matching TRBD1. The CDR3 spans 15 residues. Trimming took 5 bases from V and 2 from J; bases not matched to a gene: 6. Germline V lookup: CDR1 MDHEN, CDR2 SYDVKM. The CDR3 loop is CASSRTGQGPYEQYF. The CDR3 nucleotides are TGTGCCAGCAGTCGAACGGGACAGGGGCCCTACGAGCAGTACTTC.

This clone came up a few times. This sequence joins TRBV6-6 and TRBJ2-2, with D possibly TRBD2 on 6 matching bases. Germline V gene sequence: CDR1 MNHNY, CDR2 SVGAGI (reference sequence). With 8 bases removed from V and 7 bases from J, the gap between germline ends came to 11 bases. The CDR3 loop spans 12 amino acids. CDR3 protein: CASGWGDGELFF. In DNA, the CDR3 is TGTGCCAGCGGGTGGGGGGACGGGGAGCTGTTTTTT.

The rearrangement links TRBV9 to TRBJ1-6, with 9 bases matching TRBD1. Germline V CDR1 and CDR2: SGDLS, YYNGEE. The CDR3 consists of 14 residues. V dropped 4 bases and J dropped 8; count of bases not matched to a gene: 4. CDR3 sequence: CASSTGQGHSPLHF. DNA of the CDR3: TGTGCCAGCAGCACCGGACAGGGGCATTCACCCCTCCACTTT.

The chain couples TRBV6-5 to TRBJ2-3; possibly TRBD2 for D (6 bases). The CDR3 is 15 amino acids. CDR1 MNHEY and CDR2 SVGAGI come from the germline V gene. V was clipped by 6 bases and J by 9 bases, with 22 bases between them. The DNA of the CDR3 is TGTGCCAGCAGGAAAGTAGCGGCGGTCTTAAGCACGCAGTATTTT. It translates to CASRKVAAVLSTQYF.

Notes on this clone: The sample carries other DNA sequences with the same CDR3. V is TRBV19 and J is TRBJ1-1; the D gene is possibly TRBD1 (5 bases). CDR3 length equals 12 residues. Germline V CDR1 and CDR2: LNHDA, SQIVND (reference sequence). Trimming left V 3 bases short and J 5 bases short, with 7 bases between. The CDR3 nucleotides are TGTGCCAGTAGTATGGGGGGGACTGAAGCTTTCTTT. This gives the protein CASSMGGTEAFF.

This chain joins TRBV18 and TRBJ2-1; 8 positions agree with TRBD1. Germline values: CDR1 KGHSH, CDR2 LQKENI. The CDR3 loop spans 15 amino acids. Trimming at V came to 4 bases and at J to 2 bases, leaving 4 bases not matched to a gene. The CDR3 DNA follows: TGTGCCAGCTCACTGACACAGGGGGCCTACAATGAGCAGTTCTTC. Its translation is CASSLTQGAYNEQFF. Drawing the rest from reference TRBV18 and TRBJ2-1, the complete variable domain is NAGVMQNPRHLVRRRGQEARLRCSPMKGHSHVYWYRQLPEEGLKFMVYLQKENIIDESGMPKERFSAEFPKEGPSILRIQQVVRGDSAAYFCASSLTQGAYNEQFFGPGTRLTVL.

The chain is built from TRBV6-6 and TRBJ2-1; the match to TRBD2 covers 9 bases. The V segment lost 0 bases and the J segment 5 bases; nucleotides outside the gene matches: 2. There are 15 residues in the CDR3. Looked up from germline, CDR1 is MNHNY and CDR2 is SVGAGI (reference sequence). The CDR3 nucleotides read TGTGCCAGCAGTTACTCGACTAGCGGAAACAATGAGCAGTTCTTC. The encoded protein is CASSYSTSGNNEQFF.

The J gene is TRBJ1-2, the V gene TRBV5-4; 7 bases align to TRBD1. The V segment lost 3 bases and the J segment 0 bases; nucleotides outside the gene matches: 8. The V gene's germline CDR1 is SGHNT and CDR2 YYREEE (reference sequence). The CDR3 length is 16 residues. Here the CDR3 DNA reads TGTGCCAGCAGCTCACCTACAGGGGCGGCTAACTATGGCTACACCTTC. Its protein is CASSSPTGAANYGYTF.

This chain connects TRBV4-3 to TRBJ2-2; D is perhaps TRBD2 (5 bases). The V end lost 3 bases, the J end lost 5 bases, and 7 bases lay between the germline ends. The CDR3 runs to 13 residues. Germline values: CDR1 LGHNA, CDR2 YSLEER. The CDR3 bases are TGCGCCAGCAGCCACGGGGAAACCGGGGAGCTGTTTTTT. Translated, it gives CASSHGETGELFF.

This chain uses TRBV27 with TRBJ1-4; 7 bases are a match to TRBD1. The CDR3 has 16 amino acids. The germline V gene has CDR1 MNHEY and CDR2 SMNVEV (reference sequence). Trimming removed 6 bases from V and 8 bases from J; junction bases left unmatched: 15. The CDR3 loop is CASRPTSVTGHEKLFF. DNA for the CDR3: TGTGCCAGCAGACCAACCTCCGTGACAGGGCACGAAAAACTGTTTTTT.

The CDR3 here is CASSPGGVLPNSPLHF. In DNA, the CDR3 is TGCGCCAGCAGCCCTGGGGGGGTACTTCCGAATTCACCCCTCCACTTT. The gene calls are TRBV4-1 and TRBJ1-6; weak D call: TRBD1 (5 bases). Germline CDR1 is MGHRA and CDR2 is YSYEKL. The ends were cut back, 4 bases at V and 7 bases at J, with 17 bases in the middle. The CDR3 loop spans 16 amino acids.

This clone was counted between two and nine times. The V gene is TRBV7-9, the J gene TRBJ1-2; a possible D gene is TRBD1 (6 bases). There are 14 residues in the CDR3. V lost 5 bases to trimming and J lost 10 bases, with 20 bases between them. Germline loops: CDR1 SEHNR, CDR2 FQNEAQ (reference sequence). The CDR3 DNA follows: TGTGCCAGCAGCGCCGCAGGACAGCTAATGGACTACACCTTC. Protein: CASSAAGQLMDYTF.

The chain joins TRBV15 to TRBJ2-3; 7 bases map to TRBD1. CDR1 is LNHNV and CDR2 is YYDKDF in the germline V gene (reference sequence). With 4 bases clipped from V and 2 bases from J, the junction kept 3 bases outside the gene matches. The CDR3 sequence is 14 residues long. CDR3 protein: CATSTQGVTDTQYF. The CDR3 DNA reads TGTGCCACCAGCACCCAGGGGGTCACAGATACGCAGTATTTT. The complete variable domain, with remaining parts taken from reference TRBV15 and TRBJ2-3, reads DAMVIQNPRYQVTQFGKPVTLSCSQTLNHNVMYWYQQKSSQAPKLLFHYYDKDFNNEADTPDNFQSRRPNTSFCFLDIRSPGLGDTAMYLCATSTQGVTDTQYFGPGTRLTVL.

The CDR3 coding sequence is TGTGCCAGCGGCGGACAGGGGCCTGAGTATAGCGAGCAGTACTTC. Translating gives CASGGQGPEYSEQYF. This chain links TRBV7-9 with TRBJ2-7; 9 bases line up with TRBD1. The CDR3 has 15 residues. Looked up from germline, CDR1 is SEHNR and CDR2 is FQNEAQ (reference sequence). Trimming removed 8 bases from V and 6 bases from J; junction bases left unmatched: 14.

The chain employs TRBV7-2 and TRBJ1-5; maybe TRBD1 (5 bases). The V end lost 2 bases, the J end lost 6 bases, and 17 bases lay between the germline ends. The CDR3 is made up of 16 amino acids. Germline V gene data show CDR1 as SGHTA and CDR2 as FQGNSA. DNA for the CDR3: TGTGCCAGCAGCTTATCTAGCGGCGGGGGGGGTCAGCCCCAGCATTTT. Its translation is CASSLSSGGGGQPQHF.

In this sample, this clone turned up a few times. CDR3 coding DNA: TGCAGTGCCGCCTCGGGGGAGCAGTACTTC. Protein sequence: CSAASGEQYF. The chain recombines TRBV20-1 with TRBJ2-7; TRBD2 might be the D (5 bases). Germline CDR1 DFQATT, CDR2 SNEGSKA (reference sequence). Trimming took 6 bases from V and 7 from J, leaving 10 bases between them. The CDR3 loop spans 10 amino acids.

The chain has TRBV6-5 and TRBJ1-2; D possibly corresponds to TRBD1 (5 bases). The CDR3 is 14 residues long. V was pared by 8 bases and J by 4 bases, with 17 bases between. CDR1 is MNHEY, CDR2 SVGAGI, per germline. Written as DNA, the CDR3 is TGTGCCAGCGCTACGGGACGGGAGGTCTATGGCTACACCTTC. As protein: CASATGREVYGYTF.

The CDR3 region has the DNA TGTGCCAGCAGTTCTTATAGCGGTTACACAGATACGCAGTATTTT. This codes for CASSSYSGYTDTQYF. This sequence joins TRBV6-5 and TRBJ2-3, with D possibly being TRBD2 (6 bases). Looked up from germline, CDR1 is MNHEY and CDR2 is SVGAGI. The V end lost 4 bases, the J end lost 2 bases, and 13 bases lay between the germline ends. CDR3 length: 15 residues.

V and J are TRBV5-8 and TRBJ1-2, with TRBD1 as a possible D gene (5 bases). This CDR3 has 15 residues. Germline CDR1 reads SGHTS; CDR2 reads YDEGEE. V was clipped by 4 bases and J by 2 bases, with 15 bases between them. The CDR3 sequence: CASSVTSAGNYGYTF. The CDR3 nucleotides read TGTGCCAGCAGCGTTACATCGGCAGGGAACTATGGCTACACCTTC. Full variable domain (rest looked up from reference TRBV5-8 and TRBJ1-2): EAGVTQSPTHLIKTRGQQATLRCSPISGHTSVYWYQQALGLGLQFLLWYDEGEERNRGNFPPRFSGRQFPNYSSELNVNALELEDSALYLCASSVTSAGNYGYTFGSGTRLTVV.

The genes are TRBV5-1 and TRBJ2-1, with 8 bases that match TRBD2. V gave up 2 bases and J gave up 8 bases; unmatched junction bases: 9. The CDR3 is 15 residues long. Germline V gene lookup returns CDR1 SGHRS and CDR2 YFSETQ. CDR3 nucleotide sequence: TGCGCCAGCAGCTTTAGGGGACTAGAGGAGCATGAGCAGTTCTTC. Residues: CASSFRGLEEHEQFF.

The J gene is TRBJ2-7, the V gene TRBV15; TRBD2 matches 14 bases. Germline lookup yields CDR1 LNHNV and CDR2 YYDKDF (reference sequence). V was clipped by 3 bases and J by 4 bases; unmatched bases: 2. The CDR3 loop spans 15 amino acids. CDR3 coding DNA: TGTGCCACCAGCAGGGGACTAGCGGGAGCGTACGAGCAGTACTTC. Translation gives CATSRGLAGAYEQYF.

The chain combines TRBV5-1 with TRBJ2-3; TRBD2 aligns across 11 bases. The CDR3 spans 15 residues. Trimming took 7 bases from V and 4 from J; bases not matched to a gene: 8. Germline loops: CDR1 SGHRS, CDR2 YFSETQ. The CDR3 DNA follows: TGCGCCAGCGGCGACTTAGCGGGAGGGCCAGATACGCAGTATTTT. Translation: CASGDLAGGPDTQYF. Supplemented by reference TRBV5-1 and TRBJ2-3, the full variable domain reads KAGVTQTPRYLIKTRGQQVTLSCSPISGHRSVSWYQQTPGQGLQFLFEYFSETQRNKGNFPGRFSGRQFSNSRSEMNVSTLELGDSALYLCASGDLAGGPDTQYFGPGTRLTVL.